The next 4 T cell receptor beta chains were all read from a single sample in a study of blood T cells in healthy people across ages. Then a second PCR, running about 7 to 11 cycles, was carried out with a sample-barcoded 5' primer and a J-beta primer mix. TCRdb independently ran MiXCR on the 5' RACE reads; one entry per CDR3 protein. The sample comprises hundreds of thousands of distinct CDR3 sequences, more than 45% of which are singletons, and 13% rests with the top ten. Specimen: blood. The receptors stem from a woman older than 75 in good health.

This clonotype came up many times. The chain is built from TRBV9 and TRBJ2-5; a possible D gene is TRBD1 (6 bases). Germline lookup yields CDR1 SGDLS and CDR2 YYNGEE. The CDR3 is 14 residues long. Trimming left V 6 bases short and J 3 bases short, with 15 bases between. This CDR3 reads CASNLGTTEETQYF. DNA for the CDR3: TGTGCCAGCAACCTTGGGACAACCGAAGAGACCCAGTACTTC. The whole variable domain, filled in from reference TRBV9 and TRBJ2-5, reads DSGVTQTPKHLITATGQRVTLRCSPRSGDLSVYWYQQSLDQGLQFLIQYYNGEERAKGNILERFSAQQFPDLHSELNLSSLELGDSALYFCASNLGTTEETQYFGPGTRLLVL.

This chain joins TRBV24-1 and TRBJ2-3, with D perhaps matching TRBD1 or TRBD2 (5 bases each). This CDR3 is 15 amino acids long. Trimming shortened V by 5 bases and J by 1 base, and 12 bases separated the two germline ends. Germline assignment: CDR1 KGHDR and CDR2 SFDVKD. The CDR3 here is CATSVGTDGTDTQYF. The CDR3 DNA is TGTGCCACCAGTGTTGGGACCGACGGCACAGATACGCAGTATTTT.

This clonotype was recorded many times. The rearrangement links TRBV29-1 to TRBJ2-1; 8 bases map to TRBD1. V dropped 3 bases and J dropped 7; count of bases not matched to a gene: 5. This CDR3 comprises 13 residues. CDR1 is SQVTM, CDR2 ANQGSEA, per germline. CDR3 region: CSVDQGARNEQFF. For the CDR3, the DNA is TGCAGCGTTGATCAGGGGGCCCGTAATGAGCAGTTCTTC.

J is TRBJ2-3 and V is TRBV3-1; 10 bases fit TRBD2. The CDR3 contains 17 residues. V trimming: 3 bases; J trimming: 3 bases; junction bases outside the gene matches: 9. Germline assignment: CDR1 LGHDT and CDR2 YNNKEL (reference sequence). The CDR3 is CASSQFASGSLTDTQYF. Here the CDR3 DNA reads TGTGCCAGCAGCCAGTTCGCTAGCGGGAGCTTGACAGATACGCAGTATTTT.